Below are 21 T cell receptor beta chains sequenced from a single sample in a study of T cells after yellow fever vaccination. MiXCR, applied by TCRdb to the 5' RACE reads, yields one record per CDR3 protein. Here the sample spans about 320,000 distinct CDR3 sequences, approximately 12% being singletons. The sample here was CD4+ T cells sorted from PBMCs, taken 45 days after the yellow fever booster vaccination. The source of these receptors is a man between 18 and 29 years old who received the YFV17D yellow fever vaccine.

The rearrangement uses TRBV10-2 and TRBJ1-4, with 9 nucleotides matching TRBD1. This CDR3 has 15 residues. The germline V gene has CDR1 WSHSY and CDR2 SAAADI. V dropped 8 bases and J dropped 7; count of bases not matched to a gene: 11. Here the CDR3 DNA reads TGCGCCAGCTCAGCCACCGGGACAGGGTCTGAAAAACTGTTTTTT. Translated: CASSATGTGSEKLFF.

This clonotype was counted between two and nine times. The chain has TRBV5-1 and TRBJ2-2, with 10 bases identical to TRBD2. Trimming cost V 4 bases and J 2 bases; bases outside gene matches: 2. CDR3 size: 15 residues. CDR1 SGHRS and CDR2 YFSETQ come from the germline V gene. CDR3 nucleotides: TGCGCCAGCAGCCTAGCGGGGGATAACACCGGGGAGCTGTTTTTT. Translating it yields CASSLAGDNTGELFF.

This clonotype was seen only a few times. CDR3 residues: CASSLRAVPYEQYV. In nucleotides, the CDR3 is TGTGCCAGCAGTTTAAGGGCGGTGCCCTACGAGCAGTACGTC. The V and J genes are TRBV28 and TRBJ2-7; no clear D gene. Trimming cost V 2 bases and J 2 bases, with 10 bases left between them. CDR1 is MDHEN, CDR2 SYDVKM, per germline. The CDR3 is made up of 14 amino acids.

This clonotype was picked up many times. The genes are TRBV29-1 and TRBJ2-7, with D perhaps given as TRBD1 or TRBD2 (5 bases each). This CDR3 region has 12 residues. The germline V gene has CDR1 SQVTM and CDR2 ANQGSEA. The CDR3 coding sequence is TGCACCGTCAGAGGGGATCCCTACGAGCAGTACGTC. Translating gives CTVRGDPYEQYV.

The V call is TRBV6-1, the J call TRBJ1-5; D is ambiguous. The CDR3 consists of 14 residues. The germline gives CDR1 MNHNS, CDR2 SASEGT. The V end lost 5 bases, the J end lost 3 bases, and 11 bases lay between the germline ends. CDR3 protein: CASSPKWDNQPQHF. For the CDR3, the DNA is TGTGCCAGCAGTCCTAAGTGGGACAATCAGCCCCAGCATTTT.

The genes are TRBV4-1 and TRBJ1-5; D is uncertain. CDR3 length: 19 amino acids. From germline, CDR1 is MGHRA and CDR2 YSYEKL. V was trimmed by 0 bases and J by 2 bases, leaving 20 bases between them. CDR3 region: CASSQDRPDRIARNQPQHF. CDR3 DNA: TGCGCCAGCAGCCAAGATAGGCCAGATAGAATAGCTCGCAATCAGCCCCAGCATTTT.

J is TRBJ2-1 and V is TRBV6-5, with D perhaps given as TRBD1 or TRBD2 (6 bases each). Germline V gives CDR1 MNHEY, CDR2 SVGAGI. CDR3 length: 17 residues. V lost 7 bases, J lost 2 bases, and 21 bases lay in between. The CDR3 DNA sequence: TGTGCCAGCACCCCCGGAGGGGGGCAAGGCACCTACAATGAGCAGTTCTTC. Its translation is CASTPGGGQGTYNEQFF.

This clonotype was counted only a few times. In DNA, the CDR3 is TGTGCCAGCAGCGCAGACAGCGAGACCCAGTACTTC. This encodes CASSADSETQYF. V usage is TRBV6-5 and J usage is TRBJ2-5, with TRBD1 as a possible D gene (5 bases). V lost 6 bases and J 5 bases, leaving 10 bases between the germline ends. The germline V gene encodes CDR1 MNHEY and CDR2 SVGAGI. The CDR3 sequence is 12 residues long.

The chain carries TRBV30 and TRBJ1-1, with D possibly TRBD1 on 5 matching bases. V lost 4 bases and J 6 bases, leaving 12 bases between the germline ends. Germline CDR1 GTSNPN, CDR2 SVGIG (reference sequence). The CDR3 sequence is 12 residues long. This CDR3 reads CAWTPSGPEAFF. In nucleotides, the CDR3 is TGTGCCTGGACACCGTCGGGACCTGAAGCTTTCTTT.

V usage is TRBV6-5 and J usage is TRBJ2-2; TRBD1 matches at 11 bases. Germline CDR1 reads MNHEY; CDR2 reads SVGAGI. This CDR3 is 17 amino acids long. V was clipped by 3 bases and J by 2 bases; unmatched bases: 5. The CDR3 coding sequence is TGTGCCAGCAGTTATTCAGGACAGGGGGCCAACACCGGGGAGCTGTTTTTT. It is translated as CASSYSGQGANTGELFF.

The genes are TRBV25-1 and TRBJ2-3, with D perhaps TRBD2 (6 bases). V lost 7 bases and J lost 4, with 15 bases in between. Looked up from germline, CDR1 is MGHDK and CDR2 is SYGVNS. This CDR3 has 14 residues. The DNA for the CDR3 is TGTGCCAGCACCTGGAGGGGAGAGTCAGATACGCAGTATTTT. It translates to CASTWRGESDTQYF.

This clonotype has a handful of counts. V and J are TRBV11-2 and TRBJ2-6; D perhaps matches TRBD1 (6 bases). The CDR3 contains 16 residues. Germline assignment: CDR1 SGHAT and CDR2 FQNNGV. V was cut by 5 bases and J by 4 bases, with 15 bases left in between. Written as DNA, the CDR3 is TGTGCCAGCAGCATATCCACAGGGTCGGGGGCCAACGTCCTGACTTTC. It is translated as CASSISTGSGANVLTF.

This chain connects TRBV18 to TRBJ2-5; D is uncertain. Trimming stripped 5 bases from V and 2 bases from J, with 15 bases between. This CDR3 comprises 15 residues. Per germline, CDR1 KGHSH and CDR2 LQKENI. CDR3 sequence reads: CASSVIVSAQETQYF. CDR3 coding DNA: TGTGCCAGCTCAGTTATAGTCTCAGCGCAAGAGACCCAGTACTTC.

This clonotype was observed at least ten times. V is TRBV11-2 and J is TRBJ2-5; 15 positions agree with TRBD2. The CDR3 length is 18 residues. J gave up 5 bases and V 5 bases, and 12 bases lay outside the gene matches. Germline loops: CDR1 SGHAT, CDR2 FQNNGV. As DNA, the CDR3 is TGTGCCAGCAGCCCCAAGAGGACTAGCGGGGGGGCCCCGGAGACCCAGTACTTC. Its protein is CASSPKRTSGGAPETQYF.

The V call is TRBV3-1, the J call TRBJ1-4; D ambiguous. V was clipped by 7 bases and J by 8 bases, with 14 bases between them. CDR3 length: 13 amino acids. The germline CDR1 and CDR2 sequences are LGHDT and YNNKEL (reference sequence). CDR3 in DNA: TGTGCCAGCACCCACCCGTCGAAGGAAAAACTGTTTTTT. As protein: CASTHPSKEKLFF.

The chain carries TRBV19 and TRBJ1-2, with D possibly TRBD1 on 6 matching bases. This CDR3 is 15 amino acids long. The V gene's germline CDR1 is LNHDA and CDR2 SQIVND (reference sequence). Trimming took 5 bases from V and 4 from J, leaving 17 bases between them. The CDR3 is CASSGPSDRSYGYTF. In DNA form, the CDR3 reads TGTGCCAGTAGTGGCCCCTCCGACAGGAGCTATGGCTACACCTTC.

This clonotype was observed many times. This chain connects TRBV7-2 to TRBJ1-1; D not resolved. The CDR3 has 13 amino acids. CDR1 is SGHTA and CDR2 is FQGNSA in the germline V gene. Trimming cost V 4 bases and J 3 bases, with 9 bases left between them. Written as DNA, the CDR3 is TGTGCCAGCAGCTCCAGGTGGGACACTGAAGCTTTCTTT. It encodes CASSSRWDTEAFF.

The gene calls are TRBV7-9 and TRBJ2-7; D gene ambiguous. CDR3 size: 12 residues. Trimming shortened V by 2 bases and J by 3 bases, and 5 bases separated the two germline ends. The germline V gene has CDR1 SEHNR and CDR2 FQNEAQ (reference sequence). The DNA of the CDR3 is TGTGCCAGCAGCTTAAACATCTACGAGCAGTACTTC. This sequence encodes CASSLNIYEQYF. The full variable domain, rest sourced from reference TRBV7-9 and TRBJ2-7, is DTGVSQNPRHKITKRGQNVTFRCDPISEHNRLYWYRQTLGQGPEFLTYFQNEAQLEKSRLLSDRFSAERPKGSFSTLEIQRTEQGDSAMYLCASSLNIYEQYFGPGTRLTVT.

In this sample, this clonotype turned up a few times. The rearrangement joins TRBV24-1 to TRBJ2-1, with TRBD2 matching over 8 bases. V was clipped by 3 bases and J by 6 bases; unmatched bases: 9. CDR3 length: 16 amino acids. From germline, CDR1 is KGHDR and CDR2 SFDVKD. In DNA, the CDR3 is TGTGCCACCAGTGATACTTCTTCCGGGACTAGCAATGAGCAGTTCTTC. This sequence encodes CATSDTSSGTSNEQFF.

This clonotype was seen a few times. The V and J genes are TRBV12-3 or TRBV12-4 and TRBJ2-1; 13 nucleotides line up with TRBD2. This CDR3 is built from 13 residues. Trimming cost V 6 bases and J 12 bases; bases outside gene matches: 5. CDR3 sequence reads: CASSPLAGGRQFF. DNA for the CDR3: TGTGCCAGCAGCCCACTAGCGGGGGGGCGGCAGTTCTTC.

The gene calls are TRBV7-9 and TRBJ2-5; tentative D call: TRBD1 (9 bases). The CDR3 has 12 amino acids. The germline gives CDR1 SEHNR, CDR2 FQNEAQ (reference sequence). The CDR3 region has the DNA TGTGCAAGCGGGGGACAGGGAGAGACCCAGTACTTC. Translation gives CASGGQGETQYF.